This TCR beta chain was recorded in a study of technical replicates of blood from a few donors. The V gene's germline CDR1 is SQVTM and CDR2 ANQGSEA. With V trimmed by 4 bases and J by 7 bases, 3 bases remained unmatched. The CDR3 covers 12 residues. Produced via immunoSEQ multiplex PCR; TCRdb's table is partial and in-frame only. Among 55,000 to 80,000 clones listed, 98% were seen once. This TCR came from a human donor in good health. Sequenced: T cells isolated from PBMCs. The chain couples TRBV29-1 to TRBJ1-4, with TRBD1 matching 7 bases. CDR3 region: CSVGQGIEKLFF. CDR3 sequence (DNA): TGCAGCGTTGGACAGGGCATTGAAAAACTGTTTTTT.